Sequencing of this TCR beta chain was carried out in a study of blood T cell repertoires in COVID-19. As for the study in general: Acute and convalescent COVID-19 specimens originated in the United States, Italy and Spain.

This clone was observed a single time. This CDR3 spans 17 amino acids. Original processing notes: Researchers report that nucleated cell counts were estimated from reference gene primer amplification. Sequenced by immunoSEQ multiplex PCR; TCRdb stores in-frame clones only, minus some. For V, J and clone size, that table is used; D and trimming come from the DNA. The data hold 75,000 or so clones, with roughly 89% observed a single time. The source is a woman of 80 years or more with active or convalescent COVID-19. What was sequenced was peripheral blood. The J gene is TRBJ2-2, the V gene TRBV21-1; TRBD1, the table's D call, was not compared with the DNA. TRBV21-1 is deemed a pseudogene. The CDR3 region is CASSKEEQGAVTGELFF. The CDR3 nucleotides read TGTGCCAGCAGCAAAGAGGAACAGGGGGCCGTCACCGGGGAGCTGTTTTTT.